These 7 T cell receptor beta chains originate from one sample sequenced in a study of CD4+ T cells in melanoma (dated by TCRdb to 2021 to 2024). The library was generated by the immunoSEQ multiplex PCR assay. TCRdb provides this immuneACCESS table in a form limited to in-frame rearrangements. Some clones are lacking; in checked studies, under half of them reflect an unresolved V gene, and why the rest are absent is not known. The sample table records around 100,000 clones; about 90% of these occur just once. 2.5% to 3.5% of the sample is taken by the ten largest. Sequencing was done on a sample of peripheral blood. The receptors were sampled from a human donor with melanoma.

The genes are TRBV19 and TRBJ1-5; D gene uncertain. Between the trimmed V and J ends, which lost 2 bases and 0 bases, there was a span of 5 bases. Germline V lookup: CDR1 LNHDA, CDR2 SQIVND (reference sequence). The CDR3 extends over 14 amino acids. CDR3 residues: CASSIWNSNQPQHF. As DNA, the CDR3 is TGTGCCAGTAGTATATGGAATAGCAATCAGCCCCAGCATTTT. Variable domain in full (rest from reference TRBV19 and TRBJ1-5): DGGITQSPKYLFRKEGQNVTLSCEQNLNHDAMYWYRQDPGQGLRLIYYSQIVNDFQKGDIAEGYSVSREKKESFPLTVTSAQKNPTAFYLCASSIWNSNQPQHFGDGTRLSIL.

The rearrangement uses TRBV15 and TRBJ2-4; D remains unclear. Germline V lookup: CDR1 LNHNV, CDR2 YYDKDF (reference sequence). Trimming cost V 0 bases and J 6 bases, with 12 bases left between them. This CDR3 has 15 amino acids. The chain's CDR3 is CATSRDTHQANIQYF. CDR3 DNA sequence: TGTGCCACCAGCAGAGATACCCACCAGGCAAACATTCAGTACTTC. The full variable domain, rest sourced from reference TRBV15 and TRBJ2-4, is DAMVIQNPRYQVTQFGKPVTLSCSQTLNHNVMYWYQQKSSQAPKLLFHYYDKDFNNEADTPDNFQSRRPNTSFCFLDIRSPGLGDTAMYLCATSRDTHQANIQYFGAGTRLSVL.

The V call is TRBV19, the J call TRBJ1-5, with D unresolved. Trimming took off 1 base at V and 0 bases at J, with 13 bases between the two ends. Germline loops: CDR1 LNHDA, CDR2 SQIVND (reference sequence). CDR3 length: 17 residues. CDR3 nucleotides: TGTGCCAGTAGTATAGGAATCCTGGGGTATAGCAATCAGCCCCAGCATTTT. This encodes CASSIGILGYSNQPQHF.

This chain uses TRBV5-6 with TRBJ2-7; D is possibly TRBD2 (5 bases). With 2 bases removed from V and 2 bases from J, the gap between germline ends came to 14 bases. There are 15 residues in the CDR3. Germline V gives CDR1 SGHDT, CDR2 YYEEEE. The CDR3 loop is CASSLRGGRTYEQYF. The DNA of the CDR3 is TGTGCCAGCAGCTTAAGAGGCGGGCGAACCTACGAGCAGTACTTC. The full variable domain, rest sourced from reference TRBV5-6 and TRBJ2-7, is DAGVTQSPTHLIKTRGQQVTLRCSPKSGHDTVSWYQQALGQGPQFIFQYYEEEERQRGNFPDRFSGHQFPNYSSELNVNALLLGDSALYLCASSLRGGRTYEQYFGPGTRLTVT.

Details on this clone: Other DNA variants within this sample encode the same CDR3. This sequence joins TRBV2 and TRBJ2-5; D might be TRBD1 or TRBD2, each matching 5 bases. This CDR3 is 12 amino acids long. With 6 bases removed from V and 5 bases from J, the gap between germline ends came to 10 bases. Looked up from germline, CDR1 is SNHLY and CDR2 is FYNNEI. Written as DNA, the CDR3 is TGTGCCAGCAGGGGGGACGGCGAGACCCAGTACTTC. The encoded protein is CASRGDGETQYF.

This clone has just one count. The chain recombines TRBV28 with TRBJ1-1; TRBD1 matches at 11 bases. V lost 4 bases to trimming and J lost 5 bases; unmatched junction nucleotides: 12. CDR3 size: 17 residues. Germline CDR1 MDHEN, CDR2 SYDVKM. Written as DNA, the CDR3 is TGTGCCAGCAGTTCACCGGGACAGGGGGGGTCTAGGACTGAAGCTTTCTTT. Its translation: CASSSPGQGGSRTEAFF. Based on the CDR3 plus reference TRBV28 and TRBJ1-1, the full variable domain is DVKVTQSSRYLVKRTGEKVFLECVQDMDHENMFWYRQDPGLGLRLIYFSYDVKMKEKGDIPEGYSVSREKKERFSLILESASTNQTSMYLCASSSPGQGGSRTEAFFGQGTRLTVV.

V gene TRBV7-9 combines with J gene TRBJ1-1; D not certain. CDR1 is SEHNR, CDR2 FQNEAQ, per germline (reference sequence). Between the trimmed V and J ends, which lost 3 bases and 4 bases, there was a span of 12 bases. The CDR3 length is 14 residues. Here the CDR3 DNA reads TGTGCCAGCAGCTTGCTGGAGGGAGGCACTGAAGCTTTCTTT. Translating it yields CASSLLEGGTEAFF.